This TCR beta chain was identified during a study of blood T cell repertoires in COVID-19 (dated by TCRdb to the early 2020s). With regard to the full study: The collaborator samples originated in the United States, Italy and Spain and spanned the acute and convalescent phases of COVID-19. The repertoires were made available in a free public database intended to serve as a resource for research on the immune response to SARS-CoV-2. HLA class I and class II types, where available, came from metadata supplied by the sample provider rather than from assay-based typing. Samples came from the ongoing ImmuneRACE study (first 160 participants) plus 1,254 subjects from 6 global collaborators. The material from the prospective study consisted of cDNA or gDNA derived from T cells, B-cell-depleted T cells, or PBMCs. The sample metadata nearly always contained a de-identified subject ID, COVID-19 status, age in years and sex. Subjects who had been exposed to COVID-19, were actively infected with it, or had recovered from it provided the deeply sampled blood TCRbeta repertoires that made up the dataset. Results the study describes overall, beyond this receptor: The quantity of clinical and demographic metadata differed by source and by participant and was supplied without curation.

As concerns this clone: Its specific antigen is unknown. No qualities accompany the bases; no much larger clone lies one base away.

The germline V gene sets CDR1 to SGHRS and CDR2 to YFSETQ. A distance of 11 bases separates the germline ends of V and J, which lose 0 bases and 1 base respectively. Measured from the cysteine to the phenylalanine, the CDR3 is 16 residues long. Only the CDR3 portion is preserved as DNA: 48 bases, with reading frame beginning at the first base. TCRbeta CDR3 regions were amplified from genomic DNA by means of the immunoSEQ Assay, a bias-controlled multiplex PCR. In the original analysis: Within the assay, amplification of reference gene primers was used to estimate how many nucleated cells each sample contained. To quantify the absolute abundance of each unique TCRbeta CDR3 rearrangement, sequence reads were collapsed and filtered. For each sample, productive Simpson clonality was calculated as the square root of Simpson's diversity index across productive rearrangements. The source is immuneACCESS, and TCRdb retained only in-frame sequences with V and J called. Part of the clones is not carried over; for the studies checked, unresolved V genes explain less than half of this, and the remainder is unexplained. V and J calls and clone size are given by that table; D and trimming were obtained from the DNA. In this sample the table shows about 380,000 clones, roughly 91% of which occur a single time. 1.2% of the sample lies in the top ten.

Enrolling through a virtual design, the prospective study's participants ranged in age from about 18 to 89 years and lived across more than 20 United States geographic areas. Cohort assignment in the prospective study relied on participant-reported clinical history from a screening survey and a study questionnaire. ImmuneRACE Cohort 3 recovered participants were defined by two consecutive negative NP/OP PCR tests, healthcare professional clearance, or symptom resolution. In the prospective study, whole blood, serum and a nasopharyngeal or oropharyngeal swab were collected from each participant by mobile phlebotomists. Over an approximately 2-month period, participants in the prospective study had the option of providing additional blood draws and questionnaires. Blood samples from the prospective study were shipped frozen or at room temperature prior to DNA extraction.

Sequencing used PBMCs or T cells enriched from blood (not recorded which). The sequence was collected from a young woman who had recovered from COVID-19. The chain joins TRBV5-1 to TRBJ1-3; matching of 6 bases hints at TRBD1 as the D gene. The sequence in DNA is TGCGCCAGCAGCTTGGCCCCAGGGACATCTGGAAACACCATATATTTT. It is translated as CASSLAPGTSGNTIYF. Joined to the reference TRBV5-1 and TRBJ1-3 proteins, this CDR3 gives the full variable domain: KAGVTQTPRYLIKTRGQQVTLSCSPISGHRSVSWYQQTPGQGLQFLFEYFSETQRNKGNFPGRFSGRQFSNSRSEMNVSTLELGDSALYLCASSLAPGTSGNTIYFGEGSWLTVV.